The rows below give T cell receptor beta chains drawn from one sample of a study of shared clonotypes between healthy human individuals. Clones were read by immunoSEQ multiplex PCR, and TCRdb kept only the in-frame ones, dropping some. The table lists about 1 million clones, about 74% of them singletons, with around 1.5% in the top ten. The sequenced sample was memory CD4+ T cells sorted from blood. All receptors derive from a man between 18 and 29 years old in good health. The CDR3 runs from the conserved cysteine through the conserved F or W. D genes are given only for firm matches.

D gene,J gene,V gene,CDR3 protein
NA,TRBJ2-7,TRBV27,CASSLLAGAYEQYF
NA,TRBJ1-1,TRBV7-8,CASSPRQGRNTEAFF
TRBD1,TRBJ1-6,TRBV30,CAWSGDRGTYNSPLHF
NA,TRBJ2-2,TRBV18,CASSPRELGGELFF
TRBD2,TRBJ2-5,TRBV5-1,CASSLEASGGRTQYF
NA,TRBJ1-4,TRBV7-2,CASSLPYEKLFF
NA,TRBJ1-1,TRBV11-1,CASSGRDGLSGNTEAFF
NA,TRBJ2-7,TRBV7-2,CASSRPSQPPYEQYF
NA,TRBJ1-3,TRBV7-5,CARSLLRHGNTIYF
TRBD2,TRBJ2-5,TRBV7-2,CASSAGSTSLSFQETQYF
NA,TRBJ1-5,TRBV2,CASSVMTGNQPQHF
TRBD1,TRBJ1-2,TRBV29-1,CSGRTGDGYTF
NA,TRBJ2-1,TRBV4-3,CASSPSGSLNEQFF
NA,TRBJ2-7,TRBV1,CTSSPLAWTYEQYF
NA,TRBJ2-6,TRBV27,CASSLNSGANVLTF
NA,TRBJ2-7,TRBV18,CASSADWGMYEQYF
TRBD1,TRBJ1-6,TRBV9,CASSVGVGQNNSPLHF
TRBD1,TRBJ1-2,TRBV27,CASGQGRGYTF
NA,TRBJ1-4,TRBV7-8,CASSLAAGKNEKLFF
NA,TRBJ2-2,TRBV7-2,CASSLTRGNCGELFF
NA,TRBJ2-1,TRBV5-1,CASSDPRVLVGSTTYNEQFF
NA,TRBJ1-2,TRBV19,CASLPTAGEAFRDGYTF
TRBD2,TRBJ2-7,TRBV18,CASSPGTSGGYEQYF
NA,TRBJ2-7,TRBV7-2,CASTRGGGSSYEQYF
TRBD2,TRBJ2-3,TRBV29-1,CSVLRDYLSDTQYF
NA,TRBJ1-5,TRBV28,CASSLVGNQPQHF
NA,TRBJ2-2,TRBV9,CASSVLSGANGGELFF
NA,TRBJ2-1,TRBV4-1,CASSQDRALSSYNEQFF
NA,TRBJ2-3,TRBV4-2,CASSQLGGADTQYF
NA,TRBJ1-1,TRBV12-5,CASGLGTEYTEAFF
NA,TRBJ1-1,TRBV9,CASSAVGSNTEAFF
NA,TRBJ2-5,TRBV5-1,CASSLLPQRETQYF
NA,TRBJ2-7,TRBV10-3,CAISGSDSYEQYF
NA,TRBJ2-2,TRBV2,CASTWVGTGELFF
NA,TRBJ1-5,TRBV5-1,CASSRTWGNQPQHF
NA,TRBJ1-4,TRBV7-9,CASSPGIQNEKLFF
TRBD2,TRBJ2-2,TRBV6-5,CASSYGAGGPTGELFF
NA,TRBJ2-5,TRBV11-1,CASSLGGGQETQYF
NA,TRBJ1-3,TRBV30,CAGGASGNTIYF
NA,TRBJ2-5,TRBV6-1,CASSEATRGQGFLETQYF
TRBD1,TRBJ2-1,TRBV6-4,CASRPGQGNNEQFF
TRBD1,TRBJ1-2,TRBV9,CASSSGQATNYGYTF
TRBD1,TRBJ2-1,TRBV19,CASSIGGQGSYEQFF
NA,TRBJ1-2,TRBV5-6,CASTLRANYGYTF
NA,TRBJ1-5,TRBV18,CASSAGTRNQPQHF
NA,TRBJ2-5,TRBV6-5,CGSRRVAQETQYF
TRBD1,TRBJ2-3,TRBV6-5,CASSRGQGADTQYF
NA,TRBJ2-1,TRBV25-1,CASSEYRAQESEQFF
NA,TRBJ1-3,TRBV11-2,CASSLEGNSGNTIYF
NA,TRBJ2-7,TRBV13,CASSSQAGVLYEQYF
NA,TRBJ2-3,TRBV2,CASSETGLGTQYF
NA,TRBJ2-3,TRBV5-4,CASSLDRYSTDTQYF
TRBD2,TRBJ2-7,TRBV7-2,CASSLLAGGVYEQYF
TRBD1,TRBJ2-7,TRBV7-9,CASSSTGTGVNEQYF
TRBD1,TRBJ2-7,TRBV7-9,CASSNRDRASEQYF
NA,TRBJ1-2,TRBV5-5,CASSLVWTASYGYTF
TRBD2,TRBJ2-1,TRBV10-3,CAISERLAGGGEQFF
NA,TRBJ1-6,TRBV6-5,CASRARGGSPLHF
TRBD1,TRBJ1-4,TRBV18,CASSPGQGEKLFF